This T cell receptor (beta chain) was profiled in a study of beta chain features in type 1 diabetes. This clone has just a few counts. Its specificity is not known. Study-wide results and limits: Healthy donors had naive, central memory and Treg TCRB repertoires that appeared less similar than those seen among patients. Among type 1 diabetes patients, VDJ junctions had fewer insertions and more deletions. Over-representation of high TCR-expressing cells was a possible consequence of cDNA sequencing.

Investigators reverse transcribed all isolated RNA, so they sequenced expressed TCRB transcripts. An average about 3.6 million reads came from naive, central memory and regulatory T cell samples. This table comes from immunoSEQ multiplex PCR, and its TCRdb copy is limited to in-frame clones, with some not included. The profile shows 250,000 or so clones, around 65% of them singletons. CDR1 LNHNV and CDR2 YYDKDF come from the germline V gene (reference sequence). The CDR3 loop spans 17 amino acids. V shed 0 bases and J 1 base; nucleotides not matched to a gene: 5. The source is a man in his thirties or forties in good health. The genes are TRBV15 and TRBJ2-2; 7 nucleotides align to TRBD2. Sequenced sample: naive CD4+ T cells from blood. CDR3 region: CATSRDRPSGNTGELFF. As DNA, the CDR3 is TGTGCCACCAGCAGAGATCGTCCTAGCGGGAACACCGGGGAGCTGTTTTTT. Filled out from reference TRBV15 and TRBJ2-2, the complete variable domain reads DAMVIQNPRYQVTQFGKPVTLSCSQTLNHNVMYWYQQKSSQAPKLLFHYYDKDFNNEADTPDNFQSRRPNTSFCFLDIRSPGLGDTAMYLCATSRDRPSGNTGELFFGEGSRLTVL.